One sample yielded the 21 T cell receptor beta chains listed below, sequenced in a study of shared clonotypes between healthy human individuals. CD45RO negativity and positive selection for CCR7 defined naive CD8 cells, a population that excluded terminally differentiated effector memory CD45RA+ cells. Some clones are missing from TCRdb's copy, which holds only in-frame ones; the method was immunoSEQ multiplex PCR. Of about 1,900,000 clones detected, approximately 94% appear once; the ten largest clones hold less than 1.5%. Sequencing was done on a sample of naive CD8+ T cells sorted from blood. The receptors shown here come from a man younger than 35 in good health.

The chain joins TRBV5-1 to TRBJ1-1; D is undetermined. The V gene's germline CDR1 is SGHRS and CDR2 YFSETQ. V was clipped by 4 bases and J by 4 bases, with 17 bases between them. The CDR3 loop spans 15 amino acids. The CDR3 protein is CASSLRTQGGTEAFF. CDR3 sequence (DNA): TGCGCCAGCAGCCTCCGGACCCAAGGCGGCACTGAAGCTTTCTTT.

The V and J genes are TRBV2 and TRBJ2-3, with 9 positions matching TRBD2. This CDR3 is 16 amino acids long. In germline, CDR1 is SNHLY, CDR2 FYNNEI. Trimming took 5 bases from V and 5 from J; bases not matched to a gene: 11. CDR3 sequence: CASSPPTSGGGDTQYF. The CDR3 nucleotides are TGTGCCAGCAGTCCCCCGACTAGCGGAGGGGGAGATACGCAGTATTTT. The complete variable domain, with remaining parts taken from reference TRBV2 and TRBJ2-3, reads EPEVTQTPSHQVTQMGQEVILRCVPISNHLYFYWYRQILGQKVEFLVSFYNNEISEKSEIFDDQFSVERPDGSNFTLKIRSTKLEDSAMYFCASSPPTSGGGDTQYFGPGTRLTVL.

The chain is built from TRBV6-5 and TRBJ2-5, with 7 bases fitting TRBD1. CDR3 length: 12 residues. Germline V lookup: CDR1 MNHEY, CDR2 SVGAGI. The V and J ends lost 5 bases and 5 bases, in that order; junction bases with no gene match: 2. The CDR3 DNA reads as TGTGCCAGCAGTACAGGGGAGGAGACCCAGTACTTC. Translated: CASSTGEETQYF.

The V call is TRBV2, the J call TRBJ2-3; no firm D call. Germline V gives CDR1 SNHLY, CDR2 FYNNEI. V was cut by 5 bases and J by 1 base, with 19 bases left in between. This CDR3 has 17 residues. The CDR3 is CASSPGSGLVGTDTQYF. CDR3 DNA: TGTGCCAGCAGTCCCGGGTCGGGTTTGGTTGGCACAGATACGCAGTATTTT.

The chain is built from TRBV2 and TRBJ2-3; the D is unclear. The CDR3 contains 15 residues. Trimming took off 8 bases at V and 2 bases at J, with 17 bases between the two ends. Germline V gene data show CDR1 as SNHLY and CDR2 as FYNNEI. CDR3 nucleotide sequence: TGTGCCAGCGCAGGAACCCGAACAATCACAGATACGCAGTATTTT. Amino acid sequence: CASAGTRTITDTQYF.

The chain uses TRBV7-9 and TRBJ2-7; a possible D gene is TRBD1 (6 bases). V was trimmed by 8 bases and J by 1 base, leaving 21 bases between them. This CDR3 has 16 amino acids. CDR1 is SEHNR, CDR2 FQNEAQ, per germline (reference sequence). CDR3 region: CASRGTGTPDSYEQYF. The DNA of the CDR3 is TGTGCCAGCCGAGGTACCGGGACACCAGATTCCTACGAGCAGTACTTC.

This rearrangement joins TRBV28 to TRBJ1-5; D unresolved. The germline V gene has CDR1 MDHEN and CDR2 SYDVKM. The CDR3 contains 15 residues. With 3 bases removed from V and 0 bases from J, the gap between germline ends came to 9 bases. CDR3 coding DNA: TGTGCCAGCAGTTTTCGGTTCCTTAGCAATCAGCCCCAGCATTTT. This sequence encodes CASSFRFLSNQPQHF.

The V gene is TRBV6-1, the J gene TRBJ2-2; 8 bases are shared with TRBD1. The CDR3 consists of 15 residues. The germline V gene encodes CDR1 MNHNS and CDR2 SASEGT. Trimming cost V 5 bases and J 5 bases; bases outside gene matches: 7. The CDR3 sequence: CASSSGQGRTGELFF. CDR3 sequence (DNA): TGTGCCAGCAGTAGCGGACAGGGACGTACCGGGGAGCTGTTTTTT.

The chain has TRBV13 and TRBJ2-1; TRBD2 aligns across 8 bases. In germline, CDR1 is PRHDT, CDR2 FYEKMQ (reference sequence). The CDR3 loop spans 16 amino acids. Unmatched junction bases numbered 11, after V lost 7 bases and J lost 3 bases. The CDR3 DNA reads TGTGCCAGCACCCATCGCCCCACTAGCGGCTACAATGAGCAGTTCTTC. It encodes CASTHRPTSGYNEQFF.

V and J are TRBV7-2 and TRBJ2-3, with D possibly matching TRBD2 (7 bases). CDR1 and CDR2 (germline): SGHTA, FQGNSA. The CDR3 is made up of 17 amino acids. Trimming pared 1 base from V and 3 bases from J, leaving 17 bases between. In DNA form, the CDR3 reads TGTGCCAGCAGCTTAGTCTATGGGGAGGGGGGAACAGATACGCAGTATTTT. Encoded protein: CASSLVYGEGGTDTQYF.

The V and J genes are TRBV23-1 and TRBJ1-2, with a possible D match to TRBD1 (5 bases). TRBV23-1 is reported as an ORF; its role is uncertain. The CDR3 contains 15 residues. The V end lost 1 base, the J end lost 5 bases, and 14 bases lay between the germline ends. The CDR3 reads CASSQWRRVRYGYTF. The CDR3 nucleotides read TGCGCCAGCAGTCAATGGCGCAGGGTCAGATATGGCTACACCTTC.

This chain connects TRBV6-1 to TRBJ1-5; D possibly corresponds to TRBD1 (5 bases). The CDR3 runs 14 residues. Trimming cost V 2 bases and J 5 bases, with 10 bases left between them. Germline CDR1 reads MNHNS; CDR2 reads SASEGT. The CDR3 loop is CASSEIRVDQPQHF. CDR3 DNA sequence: TGTGCCAGCAGTGAAATCAGGGTTGATCAGCCCCAGCATTTT.

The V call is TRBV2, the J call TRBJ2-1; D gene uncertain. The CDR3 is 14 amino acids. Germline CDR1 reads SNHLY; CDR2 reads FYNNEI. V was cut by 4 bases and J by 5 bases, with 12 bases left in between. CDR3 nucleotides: TGTGCCAGCAGTGTTTCTTGGTCCAACAATGAGCAGTTCTTC. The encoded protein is CASSVSWSNNEQFF.

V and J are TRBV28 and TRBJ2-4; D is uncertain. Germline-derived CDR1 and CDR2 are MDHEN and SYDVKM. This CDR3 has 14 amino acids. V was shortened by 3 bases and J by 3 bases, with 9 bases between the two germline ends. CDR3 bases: TGTGCCAGCAGTTTCGGCGGCAGCAAAAACATTCAGTACTTC. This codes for CASSFGGSKNIQYF.

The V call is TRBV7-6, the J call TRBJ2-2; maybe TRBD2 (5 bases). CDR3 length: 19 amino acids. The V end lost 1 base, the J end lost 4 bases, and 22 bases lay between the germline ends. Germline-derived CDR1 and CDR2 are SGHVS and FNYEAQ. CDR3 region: CASSLDPPTTIRGTGELFF. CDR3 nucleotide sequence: TGTGCCAGCAGCTTAGATCCCCCCACCACGATACGGGGCACCGGGGAGCTGTTTTTT. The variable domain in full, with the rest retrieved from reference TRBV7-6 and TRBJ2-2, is GAGVSQSPRYKVTKRGQDVALRCDPISGHVSLYWYRQALGQGPEFLTYFNYEAQQDKSGLPNDRFSAERPEGSISTLTIQRTEQRDSAMYRCASSLDPPTTIRGTGELFFGEGSRLTVL.

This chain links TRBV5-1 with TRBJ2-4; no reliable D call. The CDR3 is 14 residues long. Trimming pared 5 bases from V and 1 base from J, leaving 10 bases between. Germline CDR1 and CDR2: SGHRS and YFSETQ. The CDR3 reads CASSEGMAKNIQYF. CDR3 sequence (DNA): TGCGCCAGCAGTGAAGGGATGGCCAAAAACATTCAGTACTTC.

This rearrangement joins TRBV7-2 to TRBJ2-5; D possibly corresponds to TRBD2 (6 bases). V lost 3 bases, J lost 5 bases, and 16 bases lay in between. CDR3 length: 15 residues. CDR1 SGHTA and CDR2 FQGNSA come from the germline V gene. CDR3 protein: CASSFAGYLYETQYF. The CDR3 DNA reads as TGTGCCAGCAGCTTCGCGGGGTACCTATACGAGACCCAGTACTTC.

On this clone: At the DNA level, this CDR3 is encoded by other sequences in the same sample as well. The CDR3 here is CAISESRNTEAFF. CDR3 DNA sequence: TGTGCCATCAGTGAAAGTAGGAACACTGAAGCTTTCTTT. The rearrangement joins TRBV10-3 to TRBJ1-1; D remains ambiguous. Germline V gives CDR1 ENHRY, CDR2 SYGVKD. The CDR3 spans 13 residues. V gave up 3 bases and J gave up 1 base, with 6 bases separating them.

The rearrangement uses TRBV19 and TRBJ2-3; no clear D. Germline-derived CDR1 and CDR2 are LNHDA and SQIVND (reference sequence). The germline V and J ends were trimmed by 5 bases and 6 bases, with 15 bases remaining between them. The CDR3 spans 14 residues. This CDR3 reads CASSPGSLDDTQYF. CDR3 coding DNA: TGTGCCAGTAGTCCCGGGTCCCTTGATGATACGCAGTATTTT.

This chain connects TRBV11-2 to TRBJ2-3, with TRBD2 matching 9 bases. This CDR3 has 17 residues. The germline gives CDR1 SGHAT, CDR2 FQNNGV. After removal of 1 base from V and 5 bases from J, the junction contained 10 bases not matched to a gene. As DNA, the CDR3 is TGTGCCAGCAGCTTAGTCCTAGCGGGGTTTGATGGAGATACGCAGTATTTT. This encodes CASSLVLAGFDGDTQYF.

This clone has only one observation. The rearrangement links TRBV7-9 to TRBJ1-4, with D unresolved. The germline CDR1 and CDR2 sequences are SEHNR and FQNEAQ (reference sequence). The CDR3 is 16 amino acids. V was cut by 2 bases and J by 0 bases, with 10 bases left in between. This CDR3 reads CASSLQDVATNEKLFF. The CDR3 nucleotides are TGTGCCAGCAGCTTACAGGACGTTGCAACTAATGAAAAACTGTTTTTT.